This T cell receptor beta chain came from a study of Graves' ophthalmopathy and Graves' hyperthyroidism. Findings of the study overall: Thyroid clonotypes that were expanded above 0.001 frequency mostly also appeared in blood.

It was on clinical symptoms, serum thyroxine, TRAb, thyroid ultrasound and orbital computed tomography that diagnosis relied. To note about this clonotype: What it binds is unknown.

The authors amplified TCR beta CDR3 regions, and they did so from RNA transcripts for repertoire sequencing. HTBI-primed first-round RT-PCR preceded second-round multiplex PCR. MiXCR, applied by TCRdb to the multiplex PCR reads, yields one record per CDR3 protein. The sample has some 370,000 distinct CDR3 sequences; about 15% are singletons. This TCR was sampled from an adult woman with stable Graves' hyperthyroidism. Sequencing used peripheral blood.

The CDR3 nucleotides read TGTGCCAGCAGCCTCCCCTGGGAGGGTTTCTCTGGAAACACCATATATTTT. Its protein is CASSLPWEGFSGNTIYF. The chain carries TRBV11-2 and TRBJ1-3, with D uncertain. CDR3 size: 17 residues. The V gene lost 5 bases and the J gene lost 0 bases, with 17 bases spanning the gap. The germline CDR1 and CDR2 sequences are SGHAT and FQNNGV.